Listed here are 5 T cell receptor beta chains from one sample, sequenced in a study of T cell responses to AZD1222 COVID-19 vaccine. Data came from immunoSEQ multiplex PCR; TCRdb stores just in-frame clones and leaves some out. The table includes some 190,000 clones, around 94% detected once. The material sequenced was peripheral blood, taken 28 days after the second dose of the MenACWY control vaccine. These receptors all come from an adult who received the MenACWY meningococcal vaccine as a control.

V gene TRBV4-1 combines with J gene TRBJ1-5, with a possible D match to TRBD1 (5 bases). This CDR3 comprises 14 residues. With 4 bases removed from V and 7 bases from J, the gap between germline ends came to 14 bases. Germline CDR1 reads MGHRA; CDR2 reads YSYEKL. In DNA, the CDR3 is TGCGCCAGCAGCCCGGCGGGGGTTTACCAGCCCCAGCATTTT. Its translation is CASSPAGVYQPQHF.

This chain uses TRBV12-3 or TRBV12-4 with TRBJ1-2, with D uncertain. Trimming removed 8 bases from V and 5 bases from J, with 9 bases in between. The CDR3 extends over 11 amino acids. In nucleotides, the CDR3 is TGTGCCAGCCATGGGGATTATGGCTACACCTTC. It encodes CASHGDYGYTF.

This chain joins TRBV28 and TRBJ2-1; 11 nucleotides align to TRBD2. CDR3 size: 17 residues. Trimming took 6 bases from V and 2 from J; bases not matched to a gene: 9. Germline V CDR1 and CDR2: MDHEN, SYDVKM. The CDR3 protein is CASSPSPLAGAYNEQFF. For the CDR3, the DNA is TGTGCCAGCAGCCCAAGCCCACTAGCGGGGGCCTACAATGAGCAGTTCTTC.

Written as DNA, the CDR3 is TGTGCCAGCAGTCGCTGGGGATCTAATAATGAAAAACTGTTTTTT. Translation gives CASSRWGSNNEKLFF. The V gene is TRBV9, the J gene TRBJ1-4, with unresolved D. The CDR3 has 15 residues. Between the trimmed V and J ends, which lost 5 bases and 4 bases, there was a span of 15 bases. In germline, CDR1 is SGDLS, CDR2 YYNGEE.

J is TRBJ2-7 and V is TRBV11-2; 10 nucleotides match TRBD1. The CDR3 length is 15 residues. Germline loops: CDR1 SGHAT, CDR2 FQNNGV. With V trimmed by 1 base and J by 3 bases, 3 bases remained unmatched. CDR3 in amino acids: CASSLARTGGYEQYF. The DNA for the CDR3 is TGTGCCAGCAGCTTAGCCCGGACAGGGGGCTACGAGCAGTACTTC.